This TCR beta chain was obtained from a study of T cells in Graves' hyperthyroidism and ophthalmopathy. Study-wide results and limits: In the analysis, a 13 V-J model separated ophthalmopathy from stable hyperthyroidism. In blood, most of the thyroid clonotypes expanded above 0.001 were also present.

This clonotype was seen at least ten times. Its antigen remains unknown. Using RNA transcripts as the source, TCR beta CDR3 regions were amplified. First-round RT-PCR targeting the TCR CDR3 was performed with the HTBI primer set. TCRdb itself ran the multiplex PCR reads through MiXCR, one entry per CDR3 protein. The repertoire holds more than 300,000 distinct CDR3 sequences, with around 13% as singletons. Germline CDR1 reads SNHLY; CDR2 reads FYNNEI. This CDR3 spans 11 amino acids. Trimming stripped 6 bases from V and 6 bases from J, with 8 bases between. Thyroid ultrasound, orbital computed tomography, clinical symptoms, and serum thyroxine and TRAb underpinned diagnoses. Fresh peripheral blood, approximately 10 ml, yielded the PBMCs.

The origin of this receptor is a woman in her late teens or twenties with Graves' hyperthyroidism. The sequenced sample was blood. The J gene is TRBJ1-2, the V gene TRBV2; TRBD1 might be the D (6 bases). CDR3 nucleotide sequence: TGTGCCAGCAGCGGGACAAATGGCTACACCTTC. It specifies CASSGTNGYTF.